A single sample is the source of the 3 T cell receptor beta chains below, sequenced in a study of control samples from healthy donors and cancer patients. The protocol was immunoSEQ multiplex PCR, while the TCRdb copy is restricted to in-frame clones and leaves out a portion. Of about 130,000 clones listed, more than 85% were seen once; the top ten hold 1.7%. Sequenced: PBMCs. Receptors originate from a man aged 50 to 60 with head and neck cancer.

This clone was observed a few times. The chain is built from TRBV4-3 and TRBJ1-4; a weak D match, TRBD1 (6 bases). Germline V gene sequence: CDR1 LGHNA, CDR2 YSLEER. The CDR3 contains 15 residues. Trimming took off 0 bases at V and 6 bases at J, with 11 bases between the two ends. The CDR3 sequence is CASSQDRGAYEKLFF. DNA of the CDR3: TGCGCCAGCAGCCAAGATCGGGGGGCATATGAAAAACTGTTTTTT.

This chain links TRBV6-2 or TRBV6-3 with TRBJ2-7, with TRBD2 matching 13 bases. CDR3 length: 16 residues. Germline CDR1 reads MNHEY; CDR2 reads SVGEGT. With V trimmed by 5 bases and J by 3 bases, 7 bases remained unmatched. The CDR3: CASSGPGLAGLYEQYF. CDR3 nucleotides: TGTGCCAGCAGTGGCCCGGGACTAGCGGGACTCTACGAGCAGTACTTC.

The V call is TRBV7-3, the J call TRBJ2-2; no clear D gene. Per germline, CDR1 SGHTA and CDR2 FQGTGA. This CDR3 spans 13 amino acids. The V gene lost 3 bases and the J gene lost 5 bases, with 7 bases spanning the gap. The CDR3 loop reads CASSLSLTGELFF. The CDR3 DNA reads TGTGCCAGCAGCTTGAGCTTAACCGGGGAGCTGTTTTTT.